The 29 T cell receptor beta chains listed next were all sequenced from one sample in a study of CXCR3-negative and CXCR3-positive naive CD8 T cells. The study made its TRB cDNA libraries by 5' RACE, adding UMI labels. After re-calling the 5' RACE reads, TCRdb lists one entry per CDR3 protein, DNA absent. The table for this sample gives 3,900 or so distinct CDR3 sequences. The material sequenced was naive CXCR3- CD8+ T cells from blood. Subset here: CD45RO-CCR7+CD27+CD95- naive CD8+ T cells lacking CXCR3 (TNR3-). These receptors came from a human donor in good health. Some clones in this sample may be carry-over from other donors' samples.

Measured by frequency, this clonotype is medium-sized (0.01 to 0.1%). The V and J genes are TRBV20-1 and TRBJ1-2. Germline V gives CDR1 DFQATT, CDR2 SNEGSKA (reference sequence). CDR3 length: 11 residues. This chain's CDR3 is CSARLDYGYTF.

Considering frequency, this clonotype is medium-sized. This sequence joins TRBV29-1 and TRBJ1-4; TCRdb's D call of TRBD1 is untestable without DNA. CDR1 and CDR2 from the germline V gene are SQVTM and ANQGSEA. CDR3 length equals 14 residues. The CDR3: CSFDPGTGKEKLFF. Based on the CDR3 plus reference TRBV29-1 and TRBJ1-4, the full variable domain is SAVISQKPSRDICQRGTSLTIQCQVDSQVTMMFWYRQQPGQSLTLIATANQGSEATYESGFVIDKFPISRPNLTFSTLTVSNMSPEDSSIYLCSFDPGTGKEKLFFGSGTQLSVL.

The V gene is TRBV7-6, the J gene TRBJ2-1; with no DNA, the TCRdb D assignment of TRBD2 cannot be verified. The germline gives CDR1 SGHVS, CDR2 FNYEAQ. CDR3 length: 15 residues. The CDR3 region is CASSSLAATYNEQFF. Complete variable domain (other parts from reference TRBV7-6 and TRBJ2-1): GAGVSQSPRYKVTKRGQDVALRCDPISGHVSLYWYRQALGQGPEFLTYFNYEAQQDKSGLPNDRFSAERPEGSISTLTIQRTEQRDSAMYRCASSSLAATYNEQFFGPGTRLTVL.

The chain is built from TRBV7-3 and TRBJ2-1. This CDR3 spans 12 amino acids. The V gene's germline CDR1 is SGHTA and CDR2 FQGTGA. The CDR3 spells CASSLTRNEQFF.

This clonotype is classed as medium-sized by frequency. The chain joins TRBV6-2 or TRBV6-3 to TRBJ2-7. The CDR3 is 11 residues long. Germline V gives CDR1 MNHEY, CDR2 SVGEGT. This CDR3 is CASSASYEQYF.

This chain connects TRBV7-9 to TRBJ2-1. CDR3 length: 12 residues. Germline-derived CDR1 and CDR2 are SEHNR and FQNEAQ (reference sequence). The CDR3 loop reads CASSPGDNEQFF.

This clonotype is medium-sized by frequency. This sequence joins TRBV12-3 or TRBV12-4 and TRBJ2-1; the TCRdb D gene call, TRBD1, has no DNA to confirm it. The CDR3 has 16 residues. The CDR3 here is CASSFVPGLAFYEQFF.

Judged by frequency, this clonotype is medium-sized. V gene TRBV4-3 combines with J gene TRBJ1-1. In germline, CDR1 is LGHNA, CDR2 YSLEER. This CDR3 contains 14 residues. The CDR3 sequence: CASSQDAGNTEAFF.

This chain links TRBV7-9 with TRBJ1-1; TCRdb names TRBD1, which stays unverified in the absence of DNA. CDR3 length: 15 residues. Germline V gene data show CDR1 as SEHNR and CDR2 as FQNEAQ (reference sequence). The CDR3: CASSRTDTLNTEAFF.

Considering frequency, this clonotype is medium-sized. CDR3 sequence reads: CSAPTSGKRGNEQFF. This rearrangement joins TRBV20-1 to TRBJ2-1; TCRdb returns TRBD2, unconfirmable since there is no DNA. The CDR3 has 15 amino acids. CDR1 DFQATT and CDR2 SNEGSKA come from the germline V gene (reference sequence).

V and J are TRBV27 and TRBJ1-1; without DNA, the TCRdb call of TRBD1 cannot be checked. Per the germline V gene, CDR1 is MNHEY and CDR2 is SMNVEV (reference sequence). The CDR3 consists of 13 residues. The CDR3 loop reads CASRSRGDTEAFF.

The V gene is TRBV29-1, the J gene TRBJ1-3. CDR1 and CDR2 from the germline V gene are SQVTM and ANQGSEA. CDR3 size: 14 residues. The CDR3 spells CSVEVTNSGNTIYF.

Measured by frequency, this clonotype is medium-sized. J is TRBJ1-6 and V is TRBV9; TCRdb selects TRBD1, and the lack of DNA leaves this call unchecked. The CDR3 runs to 17 residues. CDR1 is SGDLS, CDR2 YYNGEE, per germline. The CDR3 protein is CASSVSTGLSYNSPLHF.

This clonotype is classed as medium-sized by frequency. The V gene is TRBV29-1, the J gene TRBJ1-1. CDR3 length: 13 residues. Per germline, CDR1 SQVTM and CDR2 ANQGSEA. This CDR3 is CSMSWVVNTEAFF.

This clonotype is called medium-sized (0.01 to 0.1%) based on its frequency. The gene calls are TRBV4-1 and TRBJ2-2. The CDR3 contains 15 residues. Germline CDR1 reads MGHRA; CDR2 reads YSYEKL. Here the CDR3 reads CASSQGLADTGELFF.

The chain carries TRBV29-1 and TRBJ2-7; TCRdb indicates TRBD1, and absent DNA this call remains unverified. This CDR3 is built from 13 residues. Looked up from germline, CDR1 is SQVTM and CDR2 is ANQGSEA. This CDR3 is CSVEGANIYEQYF.

This chain joins TRBV29-1 and TRBJ2-1. Germline CDR1 reads SQVTM; CDR2 reads ANQGSEA. The CDR3 consists of 12 residues. The CDR3 protein is CSVVDTYNEQFF.

This clonotype counts as medium-sized by frequency. The chain links TRBV10-3 to TRBJ1-1; the TRBD1 assignment by TCRdb is unverifiable without DNA. There are 13 residues in the CDR3. The germline CDR1 and CDR2 sequences are ENHRY and SYGVKD. The CDR3 reads CAQSPALTGEAFF.

This clonotype is called medium-sized based on its frequency. This rearrangement joins TRBV23-1 to TRBJ2-6; TCRdb outputs TRBD1, but without DNA this stays unchecked. TRBV23-1 is assigned to the ORF class and has an uncertain function. CDR3 size: 18 residues. CDR3 protein: CASSQVEGASPGANVLTF.

By frequency, this clonotype is medium-sized. This sequence joins TRBV4-3 and TRBJ1-1; TCRdb's D call of TRBD1 is untestable without DNA. The CDR3 covers 14 residues. Germline lookup yields CDR1 LGHNA and CDR2 YSLEER. CDR3 residues: CASSQDGGNTEAFF.

This clonotype counts as medium-sized by frequency. This chain joins TRBV5-1 and TRBJ2-3; TCRdb selects TRBD2, and the lack of DNA leaves this call unchecked. CDR3 length: 15 residues. The germline gives CDR1 SGHRS, CDR2 YFSETQ. The CDR3 reads CASAFKTSGGDTQYF.

Judged by frequency, this clonotype is medium-sized. This chain joins TRBV29-1 and TRBJ2-3; TCRdb indicates TRBD1, and absent DNA this call remains unverified. Germline lookup yields CDR1 SQVTM and CDR2 ANQGSEA. There are 17 residues in the CDR3. This chain's CDR3 is CSVEARQVRANTDTQYF.

This clonotype shows up as medium-sized by frequency. The chain carries TRBV29-1 and TRBJ2-3; TCRdb selects TRBD2, and the lack of DNA leaves this call unchecked. Germline CDR1 SQVTM, CDR2 ANQGSEA. CDR3 length: 15 amino acids. The CDR3 loop is CSVERRGQSPDTQYF.

This clonotype is medium-sized by frequency. The J gene is TRBJ2-6, the V gene TRBV29-1; TCRdb reports TRBD1, a call that lacks DNA to check it against. CDR3 length: 16 residues. Germline assignment: CDR1 SQVTM and CDR2 ANQGSEA. The CDR3 here is CSVPGTGRSGANVLTF.

This clonotype registers medium-sized (0.01 to 0.1%) by frequency. This chain connects TRBV10-2 to TRBJ2-3; TCRdb's D call of TRBD1 is untestable without DNA. The CDR3 has 13 amino acids. CDR1 and CDR2 (germline): WSHSY, SAAADI. CDR3 loop: CASMTGGTDTQYF.

Frequency places this clonotype as large. The chain combines TRBV6-5 with TRBJ2-5; TCRdb names TRBD2, which stays unverified in the absence of DNA. The CDR3 length is 14 residues. From germline, CDR1 is MNHEY and CDR2 SVGAGI. The CDR3 loop is CASLPQAGAETQYF.

The V call is TRBV3-1, the J call TRBJ2-7. Germline CDR1 and CDR2: LGHDT and YNNKEL (reference sequence). The CDR3 contains 15 residues. The CDR3 is CASSQDRESSYEQYF.

Its frequency marks this clonotype as medium-sized. V is TRBV7-2 and J is TRBJ2-7; the D gene TCRdb calls, TRBD2, cannot be checked with no DNA. CDR3 length: 14 amino acids. Per the germline V gene, CDR1 is SGHTA and CDR2 is FQGNSA. CDR3 residues: CASSLGPAPYEQYF.

The V and J genes are TRBV19 and TRBJ2-2. The CDR3 spans 12 residues. CDR1 and CDR2 (germline): LNHDA, SQIVND (reference sequence). The CDR3 sequence is CASSISAGELFF.